This T cell receptor beta chain was sequenced during a study of T cell responses to AZD1222 COVID-19 vaccine. Germline lookup yields CDR1 KGHDR and CDR2 SFDVKD. The V end lost 7 bases, the J end lost 5 bases, and 13 bases lay between the germline ends. The CDR3 extends over 14 amino acids. Only in-frame clones appear in the TCRdb table, and some are missing; sequencing was by immunoSEQ multiplex PCR. The sample includes approximately 140,000 clones, around 90% of them seen just once. This sequence was found in an adult in good health. The chain carries TRBV24-1 and TRBJ2-2, with D tentatively TRBD2 (5 bases). The source material was peripheral blood, sampled on day 0 of AZD1222 vaccination. The CDR3 sequence is CATSGYGETGELFF. The CDR3 bases are TGTGCCACCAGCGGTTACGGGGAAACCGGGGAGCTGTTTTTT.